Below are 23 T cell receptor beta chains sequenced from a single sample in a study of blood T cell repertoires in COVID-19. Here immunoSEQ multiplex PCR was the method, and the copy in TCRdb shows in-frame clones only, minus some. The sample holds hundreds of thousands of clones, over 75% seen once. The sequenced material came from peripheral blood. The receptor set was obtained from a human donor in a cohort sampled during active COVID-19.

The rearrangement links TRBV5-7 to TRBJ2-7, with 11 bases matching TRBD1. TRBV5-7 is an open reading frame, and its role is uncertain. The junction had 17 bases not matched to a gene; V was cut back by 6 bases and J by 3 bases. The CDR3 has 18 residues. CDR3: CASITGRGDRGDYYEQYF. In nucleotides, the CDR3 is TGTGCCAGCATCACGGGACGTGGGGACAGGGGGGACTACTACGAGCAGTACTTC.

The gene calls are TRBV7-3 and TRBJ2-5, with D tentatively TRBD2 (5 bases). Germline V lookup: CDR1 SGHTA, CDR2 FQGTGA. V lost 5 bases and J 5 bases, leaving 12 bases between the germline ends. The CDR3 spans 13 residues. For the CDR3, the DNA is TGTGCCAGCAGCCTGAGAGGGCAGGAGACCCAGTACTTC. This encodes CASSLRGQETQYF.

The gene calls are TRBV12-3 or TRBV12-4 and TRBJ2-7; TRBD2 matches 7 bases. Trimming at V came to 10 bases and at J to 1 base, leaving 7 bases not matched to a gene. CDR3 length equals 13 residues. CDR3 protein: CATREGLSYEQYF. CDR3 coding DNA: TGTGCCACAAGGGAGGGATTATCCTACGAGCAGTACTTC.

The J gene is TRBJ2-2, the V gene TRBV5-1; D might be TRBD2 (6 bases). The CDR3 sequence is 15 residues long. V was pared by 7 bases and J by 2 bases, with 15 bases between. Germline CDR1 SGHRS, CDR2 YFSETQ. CDR3 sequence (DNA): TGCGCCAGCCTACCCGGGACTCCAAACACCGGGGAGCTGTTTTTT. Its protein is CASLPGTPNTGELFF.

This chain uses TRBV18 with TRBJ2-7; D is unclear. The V end was cut by 0 bases, the J end by 2 bases, with 14 bases between. CDR3 size: 16 residues. CDR1 is KGHSH, CDR2 LQKENI, per germline. DNA of the CDR3: TGTGCCAGCTCACCACCCGTAAGGTTTGCGGCCTACGAGCAGTACTTC. It codes for CASSPPVRFAAYEQYF.

The rearrangement uses TRBV10-2 and TRBJ2-3; 14 nucleotides agree with TRBD2. The CDR3 is 14 residues long. V dropped 8 bases and J dropped 8; count of bases not matched to a gene: 6. Germline V CDR1 and CDR2: WSHSY, SAAADI. The DNA of the CDR3 is TGCGCCAGCCAGACTAGCGGGGGGGCCATTACGCAGTATTTT. The encoded protein is CASQTSGGAITQYF.

The V and J genes are TRBV11-3 and TRBJ1-1; D unclear. The CDR3 is 13 residues long. V lost 4 bases and J 3 bases, leaving 9 bases between the germline ends. Germline CDR1 and CDR2: SGHNT and YENEEA. CDR3 loop: CASSYRRDTEAFF. The CDR3 bases are TGTGCCAGCAGCTACCGCCGGGACACTGAAGCTTTCTTT.

Only one count was recorded for this clone. The J gene is TRBJ2-7, the V gene TRBV6-6; TRBD2 agrees at 10 bases. The CDR3 extends over 16 amino acids. The ends lost 0 bases at V and 0 bases at J; junction bases unmatched: 2. Germline V gives CDR1 MNHNY, CDR2 SVGAGI (reference sequence). CDR3 sequence reads: CASSYSASGSSYEQYF. Written as DNA, the CDR3 is TGTGCCAGCAGTTACTCAGCTAGCGGGAGCTCCTACGAGCAGTACTTC.

V gene TRBV27 combines with J gene TRBJ2-6; tentatively, D is TRBD1 (6 bases). This CDR3 has 15 residues. V was trimmed by 5 bases and J by 12 bases, leaving 20 bases between them. From germline, CDR1 is MNHEY and CDR2 SMNVEV (reference sequence). The CDR3 region is CASSRNPLTGGVLTF. CDR3 nucleotide sequence: TGTGCCAGCAGTCGTAACCCCCTGACAGGCGGCGTCCTGACTTTC.

The J gene is TRBJ1-5, the V gene TRBV11-2; D is uncertain. Germline V lookup: CDR1 SGHAT, CDR2 FQNNGV. V was shortened by 3 bases and J by 8 bases, with 17 bases between the two germline ends. The CDR3 has 15 residues. The CDR3 coding sequence is TGTGCCAGCAGCTTTACGGAGGGAAGCGGGGAGCCCCAGCATTTT. This encodes CASSFTEGSGEPQHF.

The chain employs TRBV4-3 and TRBJ2-7, with D hard to call. There are 16 residues in the CDR3. The germline CDR1 and CDR2 sequences are LGHNA and YSLEER. V lost 0 bases and J lost 2, with 14 bases in between. In DNA, the CDR3 is TGCGCCAGCAGCCAAGATCTGAGGCGTCCGACCTACGAGCAGTACTTC. This gives the protein CASSQDLRRPTYEQYF.

This clone has a handful of counts. J is TRBJ1-2 and V is TRBV5-1, with D tentatively TRBD1 (6 bases). This CDR3 has 15 amino acids. Trimming shortened V by 0 bases and J by 0 bases, and 9 bases separated the two germline ends. Germline assignment: CDR1 SGHRS and CDR2 YFSETQ. The CDR3 spells CASSLVDSSNYGYTF. The CDR3 bases are TGCGCCAGCAGCTTGGTGGACAGTTCTAACTATGGCTACACCTTC.

V usage is TRBV19 and J usage is TRBJ2-7, with 8 bases identical to TRBD2. The CDR3 extends over 15 amino acids. J gave up 5 bases and V 6 bases, and 12 bases lay outside the gene matches. The V gene's germline CDR1 is LNHDA and CDR2 SQIVND (reference sequence). CDR3 sequence (DNA): TGTGCCAGTAGCAACCCCAGCGGGGGCTCGGACGAGCAGTACTTC. Translated: CASSNPSGGSDEQYF.

The J gene is TRBJ1-3, the V gene TRBV5-6; no definite D call. V was pared by 0 bases and J by 5 bases, with 6 bases between. Germline CDR1 is SGHDT and CDR2 is YYEEEE. The CDR3 totals 13 residues. The CDR3 protein is CASSLVGRNTIYF. The CDR3 bases are TGTGCCAGCAGCTTGGTGGGCAGAAACACCATATATTTT.

The V and J genes are TRBV4-1 and TRBJ2-1; 7 nucleotides match TRBD2. The CDR3 is 16 amino acids. The junction had 12 bases not matched to a gene; V was cut back by 3 bases and J by 7 bases. The germline V gene encodes CDR1 MGHRA and CDR2 YSYEKL. CDR3 amino acids: CASSQPVGGRGNEQFF. The DNA for the CDR3 is TGCGCCAGCAGCCAGCCTGTGGGAGGGAGGGGAAATGAGCAGTTCTTC.

The chain is built from TRBV6-4 and TRBJ2-1; 9 bases are shared with TRBD1. CDR3 size: 15 residues. CDR1 is MRHNA, CDR2 SNTAGT, per germline. J gave up 6 bases and V 0 bases, and 3 bases lay outside the gene matches. CDR3 region: CASSDSETGGNEQFF. For the CDR3, the DNA is TGTGCCAGCAGTGACTCGGAGACAGGGGGCAATGAGCAGTTCTTC.

The chain combines TRBV6-6 with TRBJ1-2, with unresolved D. Trimming stripped 6 bases from V and 3 bases from J, with 8 bases between. CDR1 and CDR2 from the germline V gene are MNHNY and SVGAGI (reference sequence). The CDR3 totals 12 residues. The CDR3, as DNA: TGTGCCAGCAGCCCCCAGGACTATGGCTACACCTTC. Its protein product is CASSPQDYGYTF.

This clone was detected a few times. This chain joins TRBV4-1 and TRBJ1-1, with 8 bases identical to TRBD1. CDR3 length: 15 residues. V shed 3 bases, J shed 12 bases, and the junction held 15 bases outside the gene matches. Germline lookup yields CDR1 MGHRA and CDR2 YSYEKL. CDR3 amino acids: CASSHPGRDRGYTFF. The CDR3 DNA reads TGCGCCAGCAGCCACCCCGGGAGAGACAGGGGATACACTTTCTTT.

The chain uses TRBV28 and TRBJ1-5, with 9 bases fitting TRBD1. Germline-derived CDR1 and CDR2 are MDHEN and SYDVKM. The V gene end was trimmed by 6 bases and the J gene end by 7 bases; junction bases not matched to a gene: 7. The CDR3 sequence is 14 residues long. CDR3 amino acids: CASRDVQGAQPQHF. CDR3 bases: TGTGCCAGCAGAGACGTACAGGGGGCACAGCCCCAGCATTTT.

The chain carries TRBV19 and TRBJ2-7; D might be TRBD2 (5 bases). Germline CDR1 reads LNHDA; CDR2 reads SQIVND (reference sequence). V was pared by 4 bases and J by 2 bases, with 15 bases between. CDR3 length equals 15 residues. CDR3 loop: CASSRTRGHTYEQYF. The CDR3 coding sequence is TGTGCCAGTAGTAGAACAAGAGGGCACACCTACGAGCAGTACTTC.

The chain carries TRBV27 and TRBJ1-1; D is possibly TRBD1 (6 bases). V shed 4 bases and J shed 8 bases, with 8 bases lying between them. CDR3 length: 11 amino acids. Germline CDR1 reads MNHEY; CDR2 reads SMNVEV (reference sequence). CDR3 region: CASSSQGEAFF. The CDR3 DNA reads TGTGCCAGCAGTTCACAGGGAGAAGCTTTCTTT.

The chain carries TRBV10-3 and TRBJ2-3; 13 bases fit TRBD2. Trimming removed 4 bases from V and 1 base from J; junction bases left unmatched: 5. CDR3 size: 17 residues. Germline V gene lookup returns CDR1 ENHRY and CDR2 SYGVKD. The CDR3 loop is CAISGTSGSWGTDTQYF. Written as DNA, the CDR3 is TGTGCCATCAGTGGGACTAGCGGGAGTTGGGGCACAGATACGCAGTATTTT.

The genes are TRBV20-1 and TRBJ1-5; unclear D gene. This CDR3 is 13 amino acids long. Germline V CDR1 and CDR2: DFQATT, SNEGSKA (reference sequence). Trimming removed 3 bases from V and 0 bases from J, with 6 bases in between. The CDR3 region is CSASQYSNQPQHF. CDR3 bases: TGCAGTGCTAGTCAGTATAGCAATCAGCCCCAGCATTTT.